One sample yielded the 6 T cell receptor beta chains listed below, sequenced in a study of blood T cell repertoires in COVID-19. Produced via immunoSEQ multiplex PCR; TCRdb's table is partial and in-frame only. The sample carries more than 110,000 clones, 82% recorded once. Sequencing was carried out using peripheral blood. The source of these receptors is a woman at least 80 years old with acute or convalescent COVID-19.

CDR3 in amino acids: CASRGQQNRQPQHF. The DNA for the CDR3 is TGTGCCAGCAGGGGACAGCAGAACCGTCAGCCCCAGCATTTT. V is TRBV6-5 and J is TRBJ1-5; 7 bases align to TRBD1. J lost 6 bases, V lost 6 bases, and 8 bases had no gene match. The CDR3 spans 14 residues. CDR1 and CDR2 (germline): MNHEY, SVGAGI.

This chain uses TRBV28 with TRBJ1-1; 10 bases match TRBD1. With V trimmed by 7 bases and J by 5 bases, 10 bases remained unmatched. The CDR3 runs 15 residues. The germline gives CDR1 MDHEN, CDR2 SYDVKM. CDR3 amino acids: CASIPLRDRGTEAFF. The CDR3 DNA follows: TGTGCCAGCATCCCCTTGAGGGACAGGGGTACTGAAGCTTTCTTT.

The V call is TRBV28, the J call TRBJ1-5; TRBD1 aligns across 11 bases. The CDR3 spans 16 residues. The junction had 9 bases not matched to a gene; V was cut back by 5 bases and J by 6 bases. Looked up from germline, CDR1 is MDHEN and CDR2 is SYDVKM. The CDR3 region has the DNA TGTGCCAGCAGTCAACGGACAGGGGGCTTAAGTCAGCCCCAGCATTTT. As protein: CASSQRTGGLSQPQHF.

The chain employs TRBV2 and TRBJ2-1; 7 bases map to TRBD2. V trimming: 11 bases; J trimming: 2 bases; junction bases outside the gene matches: 9. From germline, CDR1 is SNHLY and CDR2 FYNNEI. The CDR3 loop spans 14 amino acids. The CDR3 is CASTERGPYNEQFF. The CDR3 DNA sequence: TGTGCCTCCACGGAGCGGGGTCCCTACAATGAGCAGTTCTTC.

The CDR3 loop is CASSQPGQGIIYGYTF. CDR3 DNA: TGTGCCAGCAGCCAACCGGGACAGGGGATAATCTATGGCTACACCTTC. The gene calls are TRBV28 and TRBJ1-2; 10 positions agree with TRBD1. The V and J ends lost 6 bases and 4 bases, in that order; junction bases with no gene match: 11. Germline CDR1 reads MDHEN; CDR2 reads SYDVKM. There are 16 residues in the CDR3.

The CDR3, as DNA: TGTGCCAGCAGCCCTCAAATGGGAGGTACCCAAGAGACCCAGTACTTC. As protein: CASSPQMGGTQETQYF. The chain recombines TRBV3-1 (or the pseudogene TRBV3-2) with TRBJ2-5, with D possibly matching TRBD2 (6 bases). V was shortened by 4 bases and J by 1 base, with 16 bases between the two germline ends. This CDR3 comprises 16 residues. Germline assignment: CDR1 LGHDT and CDR2 YNNKEL (reference sequence).